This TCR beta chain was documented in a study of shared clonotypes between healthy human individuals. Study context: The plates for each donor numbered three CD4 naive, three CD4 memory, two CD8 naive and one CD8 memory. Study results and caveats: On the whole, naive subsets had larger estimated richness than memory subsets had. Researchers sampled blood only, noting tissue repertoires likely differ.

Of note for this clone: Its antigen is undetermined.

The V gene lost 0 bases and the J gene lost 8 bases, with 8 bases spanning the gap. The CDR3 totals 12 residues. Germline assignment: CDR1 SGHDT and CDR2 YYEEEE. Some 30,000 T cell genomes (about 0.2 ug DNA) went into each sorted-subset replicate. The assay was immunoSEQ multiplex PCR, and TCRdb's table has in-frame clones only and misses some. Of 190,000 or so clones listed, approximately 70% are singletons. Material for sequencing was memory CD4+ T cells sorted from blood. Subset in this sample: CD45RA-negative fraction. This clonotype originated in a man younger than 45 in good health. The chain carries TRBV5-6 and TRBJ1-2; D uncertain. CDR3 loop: CASSLEAEGYTF. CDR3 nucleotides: TGTGCCAGCAGCTTGGAGGCAGAAGGCTACACCTTC.